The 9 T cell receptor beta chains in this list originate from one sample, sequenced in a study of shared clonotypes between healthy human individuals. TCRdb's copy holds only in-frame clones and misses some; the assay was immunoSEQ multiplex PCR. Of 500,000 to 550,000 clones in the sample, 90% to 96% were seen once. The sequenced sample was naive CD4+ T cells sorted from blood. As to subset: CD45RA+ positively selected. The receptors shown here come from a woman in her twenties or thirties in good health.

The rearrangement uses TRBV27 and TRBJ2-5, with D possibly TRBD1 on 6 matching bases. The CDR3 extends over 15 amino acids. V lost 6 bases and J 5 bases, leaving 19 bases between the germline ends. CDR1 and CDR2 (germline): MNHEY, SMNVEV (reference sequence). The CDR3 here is CASSPPGAPFETQYF. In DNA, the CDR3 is TGTGCCAGCAGCCCCCCAGGGGCACCCTTCGAGACCCAGTACTTC.

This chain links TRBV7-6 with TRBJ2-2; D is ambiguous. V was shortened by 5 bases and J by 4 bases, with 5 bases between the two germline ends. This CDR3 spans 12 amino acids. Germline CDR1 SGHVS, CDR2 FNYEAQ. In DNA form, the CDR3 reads TGTGCCAGCAGCGCCTTCACCGGGGAGCTGTTTTTT. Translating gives CASSAFTGELFF.

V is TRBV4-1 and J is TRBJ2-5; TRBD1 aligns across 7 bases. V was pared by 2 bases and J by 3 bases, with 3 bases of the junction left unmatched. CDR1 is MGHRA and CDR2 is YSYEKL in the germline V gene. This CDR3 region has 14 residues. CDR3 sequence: CASSQPGQKETQYF. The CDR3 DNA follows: TGCGCCAGCAGCCAACCGGGACAGAAAGAGACCCAGTACTTC.

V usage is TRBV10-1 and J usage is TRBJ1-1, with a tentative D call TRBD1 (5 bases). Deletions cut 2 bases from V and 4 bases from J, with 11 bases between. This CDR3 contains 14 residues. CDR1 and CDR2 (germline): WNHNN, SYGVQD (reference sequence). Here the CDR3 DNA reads TGCGCCAGCAGTGAGGGTTGGGGCGGCACTGAAGCTTTCTTT. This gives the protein CASSEGWGGTEAFF.

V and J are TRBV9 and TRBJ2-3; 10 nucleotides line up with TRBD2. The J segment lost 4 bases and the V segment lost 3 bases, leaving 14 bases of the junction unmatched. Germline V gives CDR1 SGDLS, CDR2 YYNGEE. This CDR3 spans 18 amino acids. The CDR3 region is CASSATPGTSGMADTQYF. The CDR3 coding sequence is TGTGCCAGCAGCGCTACCCCAGGTACTAGCGGGATGGCAGATACGCAGTATTTT.

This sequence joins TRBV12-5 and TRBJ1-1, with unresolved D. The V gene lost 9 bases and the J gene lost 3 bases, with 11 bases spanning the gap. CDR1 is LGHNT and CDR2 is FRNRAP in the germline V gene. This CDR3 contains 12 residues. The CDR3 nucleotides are TGTGCTAGCCAACGTGAGGACACTGAAGCTTTCTTT. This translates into CASQREDTEAFF.

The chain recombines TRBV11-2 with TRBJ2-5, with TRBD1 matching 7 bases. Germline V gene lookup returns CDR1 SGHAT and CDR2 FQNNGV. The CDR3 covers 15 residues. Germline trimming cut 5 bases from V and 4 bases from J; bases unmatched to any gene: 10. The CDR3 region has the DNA TGTGCCAGCAGCACGCGACAGGGAAGAGGAGAGACCCAGTACTTC. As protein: CASSTRQGRGETQYF. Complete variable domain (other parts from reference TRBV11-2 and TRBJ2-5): EAGVAQSPRYKIIEKRQSVAFWCNPISGHATLYWYQQILGQGPKLLIQFQNNGVVDDSQLPKDRFSAERLKGVDSTLKIQPAKLEDSAVYLCASSTRQGRGETQYFGPGTRLLVL.

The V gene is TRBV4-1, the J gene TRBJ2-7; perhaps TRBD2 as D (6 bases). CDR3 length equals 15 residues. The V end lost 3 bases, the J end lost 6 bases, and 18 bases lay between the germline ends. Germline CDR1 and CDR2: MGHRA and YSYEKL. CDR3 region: CASSHPPRGRGEQYF. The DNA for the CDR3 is TGCGCCAGCAGCCACCCGCCAAGAGGGCGGGGCGAGCAGTACTTC.

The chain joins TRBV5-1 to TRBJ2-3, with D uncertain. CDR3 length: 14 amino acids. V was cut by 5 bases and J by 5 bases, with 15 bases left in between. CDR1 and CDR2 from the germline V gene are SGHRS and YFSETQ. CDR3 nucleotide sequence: TGCGCCAGCAGTTCAAAAGGAGTAGTAGATACGCAGTATTTT. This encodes CASSSKGVVDTQYF.